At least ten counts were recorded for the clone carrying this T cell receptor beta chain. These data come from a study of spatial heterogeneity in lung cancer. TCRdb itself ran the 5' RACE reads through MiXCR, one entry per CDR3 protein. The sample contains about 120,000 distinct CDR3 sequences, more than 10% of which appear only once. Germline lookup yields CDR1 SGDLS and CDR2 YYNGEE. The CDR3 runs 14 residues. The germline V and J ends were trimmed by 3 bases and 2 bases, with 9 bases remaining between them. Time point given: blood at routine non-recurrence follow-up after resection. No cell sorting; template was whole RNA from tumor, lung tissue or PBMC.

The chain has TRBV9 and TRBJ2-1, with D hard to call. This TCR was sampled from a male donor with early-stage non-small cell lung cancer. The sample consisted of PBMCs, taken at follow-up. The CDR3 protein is CASSGTVPYNEQFF. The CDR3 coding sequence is TGTGCCAGCAGCGGGACCGTTCCCTACAATGAGCAGTTCTTC.